A selection of T cell receptor beta chains follows, all from one sample in a study of T cells in Graves' hyperthyroidism and ophthalmopathy. TCRdb re-derived calls from the multiplex PCR reads in MiXCR, one entry per CDR3 protein. This table has 480,000 or so distinct CDR3 sequences, about 45% appearing once. Sequencing used peripheral blood or thyroid tissue (not recorded which). These receptors originate from an adult woman with Graves' disease, either hyperthyroidism or ophthalmopathy (not recorded which). Both conserved end residues are part of each CDR3. D genes are given only for firm matches. The listing skips clone size in some rows; elsewhere it reads once, few, many or a size class.

>NA|TRBJ2-7|TRBD1|TRBV7-9
CASSPETGPYEQYF
TGTGCCAGCTCACCAGAGACAGGGCCCTACGAGCAGTACTTC
>many|TRBJ1-6|TRBD1|TRBV10-3
CAIQGQLSYNSPLHF
TGTGCCATCCAGGGACAGCTCTCCTATAATTCACCCCTCCACTTT
>NA|TRBJ2-5|NA|TRBV12-3/TRBV12-4
CASRDGETQYF
TGTGCCAGCAGAGATGGGGAGACCCAGTACTTC
>few|TRBJ1-5|NA|TRBV30
CAWRPPGVVNQPQHF
TGTGCCTGGAGGCCCCCAGGGGTGGTCAATCAGCCCCAGCATTTT
>few|TRBJ1-3|NA|TRBV20-1
CSASALEASGF
TGCAGTGCTAGTGCCCTTGAGGCTAGCGGGTTC
>many|TRBJ1-2|TRBD1|TRBV29-1
CSVPTVTGAYGYTF
TGCAGCGTTCCCACAGTCACAGGGGCTTATGGCTACACCTTC
>NA|TRBJ2-6|NA|TRBV19
CASMVGAGANVLTF
TGTGCCAGTATGGTCGGGGCTGGGGCCAACGTCCTGACTTTC
>NA|TRBJ2-5|NA|TRBV29-1
CSAIGDLPIATQYF
TGCAGCGCAATTGGGGACTTACCGATCGCGACCCAGTACTTC
>NA|TRBJ2-2|TRBD1|TRBV28
CASTRMLRDRGSNTGELFF
TGTGCCAGCACCCGAATGCTCCGGGACAGGGGGTCGAACACCGGGGAGCTGTTTTTT
>many|TRBJ1-2|NA|TRBV30
CAWSAGNYGYTF
TGTGCCTGGAGTGCGGGAAACTATGGCTACACCTTC
>many|TRBJ2-7|NA|TRBV6-5
CAPTPPYEQYF
TGTGCCCCCACCCCCCCTTACGAGCAGTACTTC
>NA|TRBJ1-5|NA|TRBV24-1
CATSDPLGSEGNQPQHF
TGTGCCACCAGTGACCCTCTTGGCTCTGAAGGCAATCAGCCCCAGCATTTT
>NA|TRBJ1-6|TRBD1|TRBV19
CASSIPIRQGTGEPLHF
TGTGCCAGTAGTATCCCAATCCGACAGGGAACGGGTGAGCCCCTCCACTTT
>few|TRBJ1-5|NA|TRBV15
CATSPASSNQPQHF
TGTGCCACCAGCCCGGCTTCAAGCAATCAGCCCCAGCATTTT
>NA|TRBJ2-2|TRBD1|TRBV7-9
CASSANDRGTGELFF
TGTGCCAGCAGCGCAAATGACAGGGGTACCGGGGAGCTGTTTTTT
>many|TRBJ1-6|NA|TRBV25-1
CASSDHRVWDNSPLHF
TGTGCCAGCAGTGACCATAGAGTATGGGATAATTCACCCCTCCACTTT
>few|TRBJ1-5|TRBD1|TRBV7-2
CASSEGQGASPQHF
TGTGCCAGCAGCGAGGGACAGGGGGCCTCACCCCAGCATTTT
>NA|TRBJ2-5|TRBD1|TRBV10-3
CAIGTGAETQYF
TGTGCCATCGGGACAGGGGCGGAGACCCAGTACTTC
>NA|TRBJ1-2|TRBD1|TRBV28
CASSPTRDRGRSYGYTF
TGTGCCAGCAGTCCAACTCGGGACAGGGGGCGGAGCTATGGCTACACCTTC
>NA|TRBJ2-5|NA|TRBV7-9
CASEGETQYF
TGTGCCAGCGAAGGAGAGACCCAGTACTTC
>NA|TRBJ2-5|TRBD1|TRBV20-1
CSARPGQGETQYF
TGCAGTGCTAGACCGGGACAGGGCGAGACCCAGTACTTC
>NA|TRBJ2-2|TRBD2|TRBV11-2
CASSPRLAVNTGELFF
TGTGCCAGCAGCCCCCGACTAGCGGTGAACACCGGGGAGCTGTTTTTT
>many|TRBJ1-2|NA|TRBV5-4
CASSFSGQGYGYTF
TGTGCCAGCAGCTTCTCCGGGCAAGGCTATGGCTACACCTTC
>few|TRBJ2-5|TRBD1|TRBV10-3
CAIPGQGAAETQYF
TGTGCCATCCCGGGACAGGGGGCCGCGGAGACCCAGTACTTC
>NA|TRBJ1-1|NA|TRBV25-1
CASSDGGGWTEAFF
TGTGCCAGCAGTGATGGCGGGGGATGGACTGAAGCTTTCTTT
>few|TRBJ1-5|TRBD1|TRBV27
CASSSGQESNQPQHF
TGTGCCAGCAGCTCCGGACAGGAGAGCAATCAGCCCCAGCATTTT
>NA|TRBJ1-1|NA|TRBV10-3
CAISAQGRPNTEAFF
TGTGCCATCAGTGCGCAGGGGAGACCGAACACTGAAGCTTTCTTT
>NA|TRBJ1-2|NA|TRBV6-5
CASSYWQTANYGYTF
TGTGCCAGCAGTTATTGGCAGACAGCTAACTATGGCTACACCTTC
>NA|TRBJ2-5|NA|TRBV28
CASRREGETQYF
TGTGCCTCGAGGCGAGAGGGAGAGACCCAGTACTTC
>many|TRBJ1-3|NA|TRBV9
CASSKAGHSGNTIYF
TGTGCCAGCAGCAAAGCTGGCCACTCTGGAAACACCATATATTTT
>many|TRBJ1-6|TRBD1|TRBV7-8
CASSLFISGQLNSPLHF
TGTGCCAGCAGCTTATTCATATCGGGACAGTTGAATTCACCCCTCCACTTT
>NA|TRBJ1-4|TRBD1|TRBV5-1
CASSLGIGGSNEKLFF
TGCGCCAGCAGCTTGGGGATAGGGGGCTCTAATGAAAAACTGTTTTTT
>NA|TRBJ1-5|NA|TRBV9
CASSVGLGNQPQHF
TGTGCCAGCAGCGTAGGTCTAGGGAATCAGCCCCAGCATTTT
>few|TRBJ1-1|NA|TRBV13
CAISEGGTFTEAFF
TGTGCCATCAGTGAAGGGGGAACATTCACTGAAGCTTTCTTT
>NA|TRBJ2-2|NA|TRBV12-3/TRBV12-4
CASSLAHENTGELFF
TGTGCCAGCAGTTTAGCGCATGAAAACACCGGGGAGCTGTTTTTT
>NA|TRBJ1-6|NA|TRBV11-2
CASSLKRGSPLHF
TGTGCCAGCAGCCTAAAGAGGGGCTCACCCCTCCACTTT
>NA|TRBJ2-7|NA|TRBV29-1
CSVEGDSAYEQYF
TGCAGCGTTGAAGGGGACTCCGCCTACGAGCAGTACTTC
>many|TRBJ1-2|TRBD1|TRBV5-5
CASSLGTGYYGYTF
TGTGCCAGCAGCTTGGGGACAGGTTACTATGGCTACACCTTC
>NA|TRBJ2-7|NA|TRBV12-3/TRBV12-4
CASSLGRESACEQYF
TGTGCCAGCAGTTTAGGGCGGGAATCAGCCTGCGAGCAGTACTTC
>once|TRBJ1-1|NA|TRBV5-1
CASSLSRAIGTEAFF
TGCGCCAGCAGCTTGTCCAGGGCGATTGGCACTGAAGCTTTCTTT
>NA|TRBJ1-2|NA|TRBV20-1
CSAGLAGDDGYTF
TGCAGCGCGGGGCTAGCGGGCGACGATGGCTACACCTTC
>few|TRBJ1-4|NA|TRBV19
CASTVGRVNEKLFF
TGTGCCAGTACGGTGGGACGGGTCAATGAAAAACTGTTTTTT
>NA|TRBJ2-2|NA|TRBV9
CASSRGDWPTGELFF
TGTGCCAGCAGCCGCGGGGACTGGCCCACCGGGGAGCTGTTTTTT
>NA|TRBJ1-1|NA|TRBV10-2
CASWGRGNTEAFF
TGCGCCAGCTGGGGCCGGGGGAACACTGAAGCTTTCTTT